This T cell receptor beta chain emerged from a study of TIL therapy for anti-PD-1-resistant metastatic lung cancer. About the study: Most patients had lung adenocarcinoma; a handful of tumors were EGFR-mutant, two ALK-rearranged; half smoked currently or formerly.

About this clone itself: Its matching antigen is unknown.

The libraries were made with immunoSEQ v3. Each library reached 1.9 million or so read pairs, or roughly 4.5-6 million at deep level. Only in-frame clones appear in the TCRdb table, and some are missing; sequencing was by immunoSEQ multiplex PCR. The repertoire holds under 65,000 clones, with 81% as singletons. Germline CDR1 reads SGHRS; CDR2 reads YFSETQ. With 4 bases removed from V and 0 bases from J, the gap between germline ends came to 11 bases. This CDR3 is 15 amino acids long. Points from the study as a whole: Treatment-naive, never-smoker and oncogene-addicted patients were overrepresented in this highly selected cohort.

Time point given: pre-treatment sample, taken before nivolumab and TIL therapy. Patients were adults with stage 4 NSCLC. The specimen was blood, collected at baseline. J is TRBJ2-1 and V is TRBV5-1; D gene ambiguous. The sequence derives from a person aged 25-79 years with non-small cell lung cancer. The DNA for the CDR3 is TGCGCCAGCAGCCTCCTCCTTAGCTCCTACAATGAGCAGTTCTTC. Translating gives CASSLLLSSYNEQFF.